This T cell receptor beta chain stems from a study of cytomegalovirus exposure and HLA in healthy donors. Regarding the study as a whole: In an earlier analysis, most TCR beta V segments were productive about 87% or about 30% of the time. Sequence variants that were highly shared formed a cluster that was likely a sequencing artifact.

Both 60 Vbeta primers and 13 Jbeta primers went into the PCR. TCRdb keeps only in-frame clones here, not all; method: immunoSEQ multiplex PCR. The table includes 100,000 to 150,000 clones, about 84% detected once. In the case of this clone: The antigen is not known.

Looked up from germline, CDR1 is SGDLS and CDR2 is YYNGEE. V shed 1 base and J 6 bases; nucleotides not matched to a gene: 6. The CDR3 sequence is 14 residues long. Sequencing used PBMCs. The TCR originated in a man aged 35-49 years in good health and CMV-seronegative. The rearrangement joins TRBV9 to TRBJ1-2; 7 bases fit TRBD1. As DNA, the CDR3 is TGTGCCAGCAGCGTAAGCGACAGGGACAATGGCTACACCTTC. Translated, it gives CASSVSDRDNGYTF.